This TCR beta chain appears in the sequencing data of a study of tumor and adjacent non-tumor tissue in lung cancer. Overall study context: There were fewer than 15 adenocarcinoma, 2 squamous cell carcinoma and 1 small cell lung cancer cases. Overall study findings and caveats: Compared with tumor, normal lung showed significantly lower TCR diversity.

This sample's RNA came from whole unsorted tissue. As concerns this clonotype: What it recognizes is unknown. It is likely a read error, because the conserved phenylalanine at the end of the CDR3 is missing.

Germline-derived CDR1 and CDR2 are SEHNR and FQNEAQ (reference sequence). This CDR3 contains 13 residues. TCRbeta libraries were built with three rounds of nested PCR, modified from ARM-PCR. MiXCR, applied by TCRdb to the multiplex PCR reads, yields one record per CDR3 protein. The sample has just over 200,000 distinct CDR3 sequences; around 70% are singletons. The chain is built from TRBV7-9 and TRBJ1-1; no reliable D call. The source material was lung tumor tissue. This receptor was taken from a man in his 60s with non-small cell lung cancer. The CDR3 spells CASSLAGNIEAFL. DNA for the CDR3: TGTGCCAGCAGCTTAGCTGGGAACATTGAAGCTTTCCTT.